This TCR beta chain was captured in a study of identifying expanded T cells in peripheral blood. Assay: immunoSEQ multiplex PCR; the TCRdb copy retains only in-frame clones and omits some. This table holds over 85,000 clones, roughly 88% found once. This clone has just a few counts. Its antigen is not identified. After removal of 6 bases from V and 7 bases from J, the junction contained 10 bases not matched to a gene. The V gene's germline CDR1 is SNHLY and CDR2 FYNNEI. The CDR3 totals 14 residues. No infections or other immune events were documented during collection. Points from the study as a whole: Across healthy donors, higher total template counts meant significantly greater roughly 2-week count variance. Technical replicates showed about 1.1 changed clones; roughly two weeks 15 to 20; four weeks 19.

Sequencing used blood. This TCR was sampled from a person aged 18 to 75 in good health. The chain joins TRBV2 to TRBJ2-7; 9 bases fit TRBD2. CDR3 loop: CASSGGTSFGEQYF. DNA for the CDR3: TGTGCCAGCAGCGGGGGGACTAGCTTTGGGGAGCAGTACTTC. The full variable domain, rest sourced from reference TRBV2 and TRBJ2-7, is EPEVTQTPSHQVTQMGQEVILRCVPISNHLYFYWYRQILGQKVEFLVSFYNNEISEKSEIFDDQFSVERPDGSNFTLKIRSTKLEDSAMYFCASSGGTSFGEQYFGPGTRLTVT.